A single sample gave rise to the 7 T cell receptor beta chains below, sequenced in a study of regulatory T cells in long-lasting Graves disease. Arm-PCR with iRepertoire HTBI primers amplified the CDR3 regions for these TCR beta libraries. TCRdb re-called the multiplex PCR reads with MiXCR, one entry per CDR3 protein. The repertoire has 560,000 or so distinct CDR3 sequences, 15% to 20% of them found once; the top ten carry around 12%. Regarding time point: newly diagnosed GD, antithyroid drugs for less than 3 months. The authors made the TCR library using RNA they extracted from PBMCs. These data also featured in a second study, about T cells in Graves' hyperthyroidism and ophthalmopathy.

The starting material was peripheral blood mononuclear cells (PBMCs), obtained at new diagnosis, from a patient treated with antithyroid drugs. These receptors came from a young man with Graves disease.

On this clonotype itself: A much more abundant neighbour one base away suggests this may be a read error. The chain couples TRBV7-9 to TRBJ2-7; D possibly corresponds to TRBD2 (6 bases). Germline lookup yields CDR1 SEHNR and CDR2 FQNEAQ (reference sequence). This CDR3 has 14 residues. Deletions cut 8 bases from V and 4 bases from J, with 18 bases between. The CDR3 coding sequence is TGTGCCAGCTCTTGTGGAGGGCCAGGATACGAGCAGTACTTC. It codes for CASSCGGPGYEQYF.

This clonotype was counted many times. This chain uses TRBV6-1 with TRBJ2-1; D may be TRBD2 (6 bases). Looked up from germline, CDR1 is MNHNS and CDR2 is SASEGT. Between the trimmed V and J ends, which lost 6 bases and 3 bases, there was a span of 18 bases. The CDR3 has 16 residues. The CDR3: CASSDGGSGDYNEQFF. The CDR3 DNA follows: TGTGCCAGCAGCGACGGGGGTAGCGGAGACTACAATGAGCAGTTCTTC.

This clonotype was seen many times. The chain is built from TRBV12-3 or TRBV12-4 and TRBJ1-6; 8 bases line up with TRBD1. V was pared by 6 bases and J by 6 bases, with 7 bases of the junction left unmatched. CDR3 length: 15 residues. CDR3 protein: CASRSGGAGNSPLHF. The CDR3 DNA sequence: TGTGCCAGCAGATCAGGGGGCGCCGGTAATTCACCCCTCCACTTT.

This chain connects TRBV12-3 or TRBV12-4 to TRBJ2-7; the D gene is possibly TRBD1 (5 bases). Trimming took 1 base from V and 5 from J, leaving 9 bases between them. The CDR3 contains 13 residues. The chain's CDR3 is CASSLEGVDEQYF. The CDR3 DNA reads TGTGCCAGCAGTTTAGAAGGGGTAGACGAGCAGTACTTC.

About this clonotype: A read error may explain this, as a much larger clone is one base away. This sequence joins TRBV3-1 and TRBJ2-1; 9 positions match TRBD1. Germline CDR1 reads LGHDT; CDR2 reads YNNKEL (reference sequence). CDR3 length equals 16 residues. This chain's CDR3 is CTSSQTQGADHNEQFF. CDR3 DNA sequence: TGTACCAGCAGCCAAACACAGGGGGCGGACCACAATGAGCAGTTCTTC.

The V and J genes are TRBV18 and TRBJ2-6; possibly TRBD2 for D (6 bases). The CDR3 spans 16 residues. Trimming shortened V by 3 bases and J by 4 bases, and 13 bases separated the two germline ends. CDR1 and CDR2 (germline): KGHSH, LQKENI. In DNA form, the CDR3 reads TGTGCCAGCTCACCGCAAGCGGGCGCCGGGGCCAACGTCCTGACTTTC. Translation gives CASSPQAGAGANVLTF.

The genes are TRBV5-4 and TRBJ2-2, with a possible D match to TRBD2 (6 bases). The V and J ends lost 4 bases and 6 bases respectively, with 16 bases between them. CDR1 is SGHNT, CDR2 YYREEE, per germline (reference sequence). The CDR3 is 15 residues long. Here the CDR3 DNA reads TGTGCCAGCAGCCCTCTTCGGGGGAGGCCCGGGGAGCTGTTTTTT. Amino acid sequence: CASSPLRGRPGELFF.